This TCR beta chain emerged from a study of cytomegalovirus exposure and HLA in healthy donors. General observations from the study: According to the study, 160 or so TCR beta chains were cytomegalovirus-associated.

The PCR made use of 60 Vbeta and 13 Jbeta primers. Libraries were prepared by immunoSEQ multiplex PCR; TCRdb keeps only in-frame clonotypes and omits some of them. The sample carries 170,000 or so clones, around 86% recorded once. V lost 1 base to trimming and J lost 3 bases, with 13 bases between them. This CDR3 contains 16 residues. Germline CDR1 and CDR2: MNHEY and SMNVEV (reference sequence). This clone is a singleton in its sample. What it binds is unknown. The source is a man aged 45-65 years in good health and CMV-seronegative. J is TRBJ1-3 and V is TRBV27; D ambiguous. The sequenced material came from PBMCs. The CDR3 reads CASSLLSPTIGNTIYF. The CDR3 nucleotides read TGTGCCAGCAGTTTATTGTCCCCTACTATTGGAAACACCATATATTTT.